This T cell receptor (beta chain) was sequenced for a study of Ad26.COV2.S vaccination and SARS-CoV-2 variants. Study-level information: Trial arm assignment for the donor was COV1001 Ad26.COV2.S. Ad26.COV2.S shots went into the muscle once or twice, 56 days apart.

TCRdb's table, derived via immunoSEQ multiplex PCR, lists solely in-frame clones and lacks some. This sample has 400,000 to 450,000 clones; around 92% occur once, and the top ten carry about 1.7%. V lost 0 bases and J 4 bases, leaving 10 bases between the germline ends. From germline, CDR1 is SGHTA and CDR2 FQGNSA. The CDR3 spans 14 residues. Treatment meaning: 19 received Ad26.COV2.S at low or high dose, single or two shots; roughly five received placebo; per-sample allocation not given. Samples analyzed were those drawn on day 63 after the first vaccine or placebo injection. An Ad26 vector expressing Wuhan-strain SARS-CoV-2 spike served as the vaccine.

The gene calls are TRBV7-2 and TRBJ2-7; the D gene is possibly TRBD2 (5 bases). The sequence came from a person between 18 and 59 years old who received the Ad26.COV2.S COVID-19 vaccine or a placebo. Sequencing used peripheral blood, obtained in a trial of Ad26.COV2.S vaccine versus placebo. The CDR3 loop is CASSLAGAGYEQYF. DNA of the CDR3: TGTGCCAGCAGCTTAGCGGGAGCCGGGTACGAGCAGTACTTC.